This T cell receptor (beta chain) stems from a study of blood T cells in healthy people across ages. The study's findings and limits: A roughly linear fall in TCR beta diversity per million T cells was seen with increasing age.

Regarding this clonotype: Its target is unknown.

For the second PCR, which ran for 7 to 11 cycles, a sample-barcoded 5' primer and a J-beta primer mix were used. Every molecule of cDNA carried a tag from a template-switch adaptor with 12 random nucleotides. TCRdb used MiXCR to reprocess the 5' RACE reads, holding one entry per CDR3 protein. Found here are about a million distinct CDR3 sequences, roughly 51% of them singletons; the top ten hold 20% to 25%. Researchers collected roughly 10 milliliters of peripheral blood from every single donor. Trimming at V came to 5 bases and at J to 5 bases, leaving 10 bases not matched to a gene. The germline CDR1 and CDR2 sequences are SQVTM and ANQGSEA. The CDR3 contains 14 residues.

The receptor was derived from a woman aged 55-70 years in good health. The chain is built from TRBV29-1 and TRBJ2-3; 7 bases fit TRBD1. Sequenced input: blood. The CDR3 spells CSVQREQGIDTQYF. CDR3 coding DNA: TGCAGCGTTCAACGGGAACAGGGGATAGATACGCAGTATTTT.